These 22 T cell receptor beta chains share one sample of origin, sequenced in a study of multiple sclerosis patients with progressive multifocal leukoencephalopathy. Time point in this sample: around 12 months of natalizumab therapy. TCRdb keeps only in-frame clones here, not all; method: immunoSEQ multiplex PCR. Of tens of thousands of clones in the sample, roughly 89% were seen once. This material consisted of PBMCs, taken from a patient treated with natalizumab. These receptors were collected from a human donor with multiple sclerosis.

Comment on this clone: The same CDR3 can be traced to other DNA sequences in this sample. The V call is TRBV2, the J call TRBJ1-6; D unclear. This CDR3 comprises 14 residues. Trimming shortened V by 3 bases and J by 4 bases, and 7 bases separated the two germline ends. CDR1 and CDR2 (germline): SNHLY, FYNNEI. CDR3 nucleotides: TGTGCCAGCAGTGAGAGGGAGTATAATTCACCCCTCCACTTT. Amino acid sequence: CASSEREYNSPLHF.

The rearrangement joins TRBV5-4 to TRBJ2-5; 12 bases are a match to TRBD2. V lost 3 bases and J lost 2; bases outside the gene matches: 2. The CDR3 extends over 15 amino acids. The germline CDR1 and CDR2 sequences are SGHNT and YYREEE (reference sequence). This CDR3 is CASSSLAGGQETQYF. The CDR3 DNA sequence: TGTGCCAGCAGCTCCCTAGCGGGGGGGCAAGAGACCCAGTACTTC. Together with reference TRBV5-4 and TRBJ2-5, the CDR3 gives the full variable domain: ETGVTQSPTHLIKTRGQQVTLRCSSQSGHNTVSWYQQALGQGPQFIFQYYREEENGRGNFPPRFSGLQFPNYSSELNVNALELDDSALYLCASSSLAGGQETQYFGPGTRLLVL.

The V call is TRBV9, the J call TRBJ2-1; D perhaps matches TRBD2 (6 bases). The CDR3 is made up of 18 amino acids. CDR1 SGDLS and CDR2 YYNGEE come from the germline V gene. The germline V and J ends were trimmed by 4 bases and 9 bases, with 29 bases remaining between them. The CDR3 sequence is CASSNPPGLPTLSSEQFF. The CDR3 DNA follows: TGTGCCAGCAGCAACCCCCCGGGACTCCCCACCCTAAGCTCTGAGCAGTTCTTC.

The rearrangement joins TRBV29-1 to TRBJ2-1; 14 bases align to TRBD2. The CDR3 has 16 amino acids. Germline-derived CDR1 and CDR2 are SQVTM and ANQGSEA. Germline trimming cut 6 bases from V and 6 bases from J; bases unmatched to any gene: 10. CDR3 bases: TGCAGCGTCACCACCGGGACTAGCGGGGGTCTCAATGAGCAGTTCTTC. It translates to CSVTTGTSGGLNEQFF.

The chain combines TRBV7-9 with TRBJ2-2; TRBD2 is a possible D gene (5 bases). CDR3 length: 15 residues. Deletions cut 5 bases from V and 4 bases from J, with 14 bases between. The germline gives CDR1 SEHNR, CDR2 FQNEAQ (reference sequence). The CDR3 sequence: CASSPTTTVTGELFF. The CDR3 DNA reads TGTGCCAGCAGCCCAACGACTACAGTCACCGGGGAGCTGTTTTTT.

V and J are TRBV2 and TRBJ1-6; maybe TRBD1 (6 bases). Trimming left V 8 bases short and J 11 bases short, with 16 bases between. The length of the CDR3 is 13 residues. Germline V gene data show CDR1 as SNHLY and CDR2 as FYNNEI. For the CDR3, the DNA is TGTGCCAGCGGAGTTGGACAGAAGACACCCCTCCACTTT. This encodes CASGVGQKTPLHF.

The chain combines TRBV7-2 with TRBJ1-1, with TRBD1 matching 9 bases. V gave up 7 bases and J gave up 3 bases; unmatched junction bases: 12. The germline V gene encodes CDR1 SGHTA and CDR2 FQGNSA. This CDR3 has 16 residues. In DNA, the CDR3 is TGTGCCAGCACCATCCAGGGGACAGGGCGGTACACTGAAGCTTTCTTT. This encodes CASTIQGTGRYTEAFF.

The chain carries TRBV2 and TRBJ2-1; D may correspond to TRBD1 or TRBD2 (5 bases each). This CDR3 has 13 residues. V lost 8 bases to trimming and J lost 8 bases, with 16 bases between them. The germline gives CDR1 SNHLY, CDR2 FYNNEI. The CDR3 protein is CASGRDGFDEQFF. CDR3 sequence (DNA): TGTGCCAGCGGAAGGGACGGATTTGATGAGCAGTTCTTC.

The V and J genes are TRBV6-5 and TRBJ1-1; D is ambiguous. In germline, CDR1 is MNHEY, CDR2 SVGAGI. This CDR3 spans 13 amino acids. Trimming shortened V by 4 bases and J by 0 bases, and 6 bases separated the two germline ends. CDR3 sequence: CASSLQLNTEAFF. The CDR3 bases are TGTGCCAGCAGTTTGCAGTTGAACACTGAAGCTTTCTTT.

This chain connects TRBV5-1 to TRBJ2-3; tentative D call: TRBD2 (6 bases). CDR3 length equals 14 residues. Trimming took 7 bases from V and 2 from J, leaving 14 bases between them. CDR1 is SGHRS and CDR2 is YFSETQ in the germline V gene. CDR3 DNA: TGCGCCAGCTCAGCGGAGGGATCCACAGATACGCAGTATTTT. This gives the protein CASSAEGSTDTQYF.

V usage is TRBV19 and J usage is TRBJ1-2; no reliable D call. Germline V gene lookup returns CDR1 LNHDA and CDR2 SQIVND (reference sequence). Trimming shortened V by 5 bases and J by 6 bases, and 10 bases separated the two germline ends. The CDR3 is 12 amino acids. The CDR3 coding sequence is TGTGCCAGTAGTCCACCTGGTCATGGCTACACCTTC. Amino acid sequence: CASSPPGHGYTF.

V and J are TRBV7-9 and TRBJ1-1; D is unclear. From germline, CDR1 is SEHNR and CDR2 FQNEAQ (reference sequence). CDR3 size: 16 residues. Trimming stripped 1 base from V and 1 base from J, with 13 bases between. The CDR3 DNA reads TGTGCCAGCAGCTTAGGGGGAGGGAGGACGAACACTGAAGCTTTCTTT. This gives the protein CASSLGGGRTNTEAFF.

This clone was detected only once. The CDR3 region has the DNA TGTGCCACCAGCATCGGACAGCGATACACTGAAGCTTTCTTT. This codes for CATSIGQRYTEAFF. The V and J genes are TRBV15 and TRBJ1-1; possibly TRBD1 for D (6 bases). Trimming removed 4 bases from V and 3 bases from J, with 12 bases in between. Germline V gives CDR1 LNHNV, CDR2 YYDKDF (reference sequence). The CDR3 extends over 14 amino acids.

This rearrangement joins TRBV15 to TRBJ1-2, with D uncertain. The CDR3 has 11 amino acids. Trimming cost V 6 bases and J 9 bases, with 11 bases left between them. From germline, CDR1 is LNHNV and CDR2 YYDKDF (reference sequence). CDR3 protein: CATRQRPSYTF. The CDR3 nucleotides read TGTGCCACCAGGCAACGCCCTAGCTACACCTTC.

The rearrangement links TRBV4-3 to TRBJ2-5; D is undetermined. The tail of the sequence fits TRBJ2-7 better, so the J call may be wrong. Germline-derived CDR1 and CDR2 are LGHNA and YSLEER. The CDR3 spans 14 residues. CDR3 protein: CASSQDRGSYEQYF. The CDR3 DNA reads TGCGCCAGCAGCCAAGACCGAGGCTCCTACGAGCAGTACTTC.

V usage is TRBV9 and J usage is TRBJ2-2; 7 nucleotides agree with TRBD1. The germline gives CDR1 SGDLS, CDR2 YYNGEE. After removal of 2 bases from V and 0 bases from J, the junction contained 4 bases not matched to a gene. The CDR3 runs 16 residues. CDR3 sequence: CASSVRQGTNTGELFF. The CDR3 region has the DNA TGTGCCAGCAGCGTTCGACAGGGAACGAACACCGGGGAGCTGTTTTTT.

The CDR3 reads CASSSGQGNQPQHF. CDR3 DNA sequence: TGTGCCAGCAGCTCCGGACAAGGCAATCAGCCCCAGCATTTT. The V gene is TRBV7-6, the J gene TRBJ1-5; maybe TRBD1 (5 bases). Trimming removed 4 bases from V and 2 bases from J, with 9 bases in between. This CDR3 has 14 amino acids. CDR1 and CDR2 from the germline V gene are SGHVS and FNYEAQ.

The CDR3 coding sequence is TGTGCCAGCAGTGACTACAGGGCCCCACCAACTAATGAAAAACTGTTTTTT. Its translation is CASSDYRAPPTNEKLFF. The genes are TRBV6-4 and TRBJ1-4; D may be TRBD1 (6 bases). The CDR3 has 17 residues. The V end was cut by 1 base, the J end by 0 bases, with 12 bases between. Germline-derived CDR1 and CDR2 are MRHNA and SNTAGT.

With regard to this clone: The sample carries other DNA sequences with the same CDR3. The V call is TRBV6-1, the J call TRBJ2-3, with 7 bases fitting TRBD2. From germline, CDR1 is MNHNS and CDR2 SASEGT. The CDR3 runs to 12 residues. J gave up 4 bases and V 8 bases, and 3 bases lay outside the gene matches. CDR3 loop: CASAGGADTQYF. DNA of the CDR3: TGTGCCAGCGCTGGGGGGGCAGATACGCAGTATTTT.

The chain has TRBV28 and TRBJ2-3; the match to TRBD2 covers 7 bases. CDR1 and CDR2 (germline): MDHEN, SYDVKM. The CDR3 consists of 15 residues. Germline trimming cut 5 bases from V and 4 bases from J; bases unmatched to any gene: 9. The CDR3 DNA is TGTGCCAGCAGTCGACTAGCTCCGAGTGCAGATACGCAGTATTTT. This codes for CASSRLAPSADTQYF.

The V and J genes are TRBV4-2 and TRBJ1-4, with D uncertain. This CDR3 is 18 amino acids long. V was pared by 0 bases and J by 1 base, with 15 bases between. The germline gives CDR1 LGHNA, CDR2 YNFKEQ. CDR3 DNA sequence: TGTGCCAGCAGCCAAGATCTTATGTCCGGGAGAACTAATGAAAAACTGTTTTTT. It is translated as CASSQDLMSGRTNEKLFF.

V and J are TRBV29-1 and TRBJ1-4, with 7 bases lining up with TRBD1. V shed 8 bases and J 5 bases; nucleotides not matched to a gene: 8. This CDR3 is built from 13 residues. CDR1 SQVTM and CDR2 ANQGSEA come from the germline V gene. The CDR3 nucleotides are TGCAGCTCGACCGACAGGGACAATGAAAAACTGTTTTTT. Its protein product is CSSTDRDNEKLFF.